The 13 T cell receptor beta chains below come from one sample, sequenced in a study of blood T cells in healthy people across ages. The authors ran a second PCR of about 7 to 11 cycles using a sample-barcoded 5' primer and a J-beta primer mix. In TCRdb, the 5' RACE reads were re-called with MiXCR into one record per CDR3 protein. The sample consists of 800,000 to 950,000 distinct CDR3 sequences, approximately 32% of them appearing once. The same sample was also used in a study of T cells of mothers and their children.

Sequenced: blood. The source is a woman in her thirties or forties in good health.

This clonotype was observed a few times. A read error may account for a junction end that differs from germline. The V call is TRBV7-7, the J call TRBJ2-1; no clear D. CDR1 is SSHAT, CDR2 FNYEAQ, per germline (reference sequence). The length of the CDR3 is 15 residues. CDR3 amino acids: CASSLRQVGYNEQFF. CDR3 DNA sequence: TGTGCTAGCAGCTTAAGGCAGGTCGGGTACAATGAGCAGTTCTTC.

This clonotype appeared many times. Sequence at one end of the junction differs from germline and may be a read error. V is TRBV20-1 and J is TRBJ1-2, with D perhaps TRBD1 (5 bases). Germline V gives CDR1 DFQATT, CDR2 SNEGSKA (reference sequence). The CDR3 consists of 15 residues. In nucleotides, the CDR3 is TGCAGTGCCAGAGGGGCCTCAGGGATAGACTATGGCTACACCTTC. Its translation: CSARGASGIDYGYTF.

This chain links TRBV12-3 or TRBV12-4 with TRBJ2-5, with 12 bases that match TRBD2. V shed 6 bases and J 3 bases; nucleotides not matched to a gene: 5. The CDR3 is 15 residues long. CDR3 sequence reads: CASRPLAGGKETQYF. In nucleotides, the CDR3 is TGTGCCAGCAGACCCCTAGCGGGGGGGAAAGAGACCCAGTACTTC.

V usage is TRBV7-9 and J usage is TRBJ1-3, with D uncertain. Germline V CDR1 and CDR2: SEHNR, FQNEAQ (reference sequence). Trimming took off 1 base at V and 0 bases at J, with 13 bases between the two ends. This CDR3 comprises 17 residues. In nucleotides, the CDR3 is TGTGCCAGCAGCTTAGAGTTTGCAGCCTCCTCTGGAAACACCATATATTTT. Translating gives CASSLEFAASSGNTIYF.

The sample holds a few counts of this clonotype. The gene calls are TRBV2 and TRBJ2-3; 8 bases fit TRBD2. V lost 6 bases and J lost 3; bases outside the gene matches: 11. The germline V gene encodes CDR1 SNHLY and CDR2 FYNNEI. This CDR3 is built from 16 residues. The CDR3 here is CASSLRGLAGTDTQYF. The CDR3 DNA reads TGTGCCAGCAGCCTACGTGGGCTAGCGGGTACAGATACGCAGTATTTT.

The gene calls are TRBV5-1 and TRBJ1-5, with a tentative D call TRBD1 (6 bases). V lost 1 base and J lost 3, with 11 bases in between. Germline assignment: CDR1 SGHRS and CDR2 YFSETQ. There are 15 residues in the CDR3. CDR3 DNA: TGCGCCAGCAGCTTGATGTCAGGGGACAATCAGCCCCAGCATTTT. Its protein is CASSLMSGDNQPQHF.

This clonotype was counted ten times or more. The V and J genes are TRBV28 and TRBJ2-1, with TRBD2 as a possible D gene (5 bases). Trimming removed 3 bases from V and 7 bases from J, with 22 bases in between. The CDR3 runs to 17 residues. The germline V gene encodes CDR1 MDHEN and CDR2 SYDVKM. In nucleotides, the CDR3 is TGTGCCAGCAGTTTCCTTGCGACCGGGGTTGTTCTGAATGAGCAGTTCTTC. Encoded protein: CASSFLATGVVLNEQFF.

The chain joins TRBV28 to TRBJ1-2, with 8 positions matching TRBD1. This CDR3 is built from 17 residues. Germline V gene sequence: CDR1 MDHEN, CDR2 SYDVKM. Losses at the gene ends were 5 bases for V and 3 bases for J; bases not matched to a gene: 14. For the CDR3, the DNA is TGTGCCAGCAGTCCCACCCTTAGGACAGGGCGAGACTATGGCTACACCTTC. It encodes CASSPTLRTGRDYGYTF.

Points on this clonotype: A single base separates this from a much larger clone, so it may be a read error. The gene calls are TRBV12-3 or TRBV12-4 and TRBJ1-1, with D maybe TRBD1 (6 bases). This CDR3 comprises 13 residues. In nucleotides, the CDR3 is TGTGCCGGCAGTTTCAAGGGGGGAACTGAAGCTTTCTTT. It codes for CAGSFKGGTEAFF.

This clonotype showed up many times. This chain links TRBV15 with TRBJ1-5; D call uncertain. V lost 0 bases, J lost 7 bases, and 4 bases lay in between. CDR1 and CDR2 (germline): LNHNV, YYDKDF (reference sequence). This CDR3 is built from 12 residues. The DNA of the CDR3 is TGTGCCACCAGCAGAGATCTCCAGCCCCAGCATTTT. Its translation is CATSRDLQPQHF.

V and J are TRBV5-1 and TRBJ1-1; TRBD1 might be the D (5 bases). The CDR3 contains 13 residues. The V end was cut by 9 bases, the J end by 0 bases, with 12 bases between. Per germline, CDR1 SGHRS and CDR2 YFSETQ. The CDR3 protein is CATKGLVNTEAFF. The CDR3 nucleotides are TGCGCCACCAAGGGGTTGGTGAACACTGAAGCTTTCTTT. Looking up the rest from reference TRBV5-1 and TRBJ1-1 gives the full variable domain: KAGVTQTPRYLIKTRGQQVTLSCSPISGHRSVSWYQQTPGQGLQFLFEYFSETQRNKGNFPGRFSGRQFSNSRSEMNVSTLELGDSALYLCATKGLVNTEAFFGQGTRLTVV.

This clonotype was counted ten times or more. The gene calls are TRBV7-2 and TRBJ2-7; D remains unclear. Trimming left V 5 bases short and J 1 base short, with 12 bases between. Germline V gene lookup returns CDR1 SGHTA and CDR2 FQGNSA. The CDR3 has 14 amino acids. The CDR3 protein is CASSAVVQSYEQYF. CDR3 in DNA: TGTGCCAGCAGCGCTGTAGTGCAATCCTACGAGCAGTACTTC.

This clonotype was seen only once. V and J are TRBV12-3 or TRBV12-4 and TRBJ2-5, with a weak D call TRBD2 (5 bases). The J call is in doubt because the DNA end fits TRBJ2-7 better. This CDR3 is built from 11 residues. For the CDR3, the DNA is TGTGCCAGCGGGAGAGCGGACGAGCAGTACTTC. It yields the protein CASGRADEQYF.